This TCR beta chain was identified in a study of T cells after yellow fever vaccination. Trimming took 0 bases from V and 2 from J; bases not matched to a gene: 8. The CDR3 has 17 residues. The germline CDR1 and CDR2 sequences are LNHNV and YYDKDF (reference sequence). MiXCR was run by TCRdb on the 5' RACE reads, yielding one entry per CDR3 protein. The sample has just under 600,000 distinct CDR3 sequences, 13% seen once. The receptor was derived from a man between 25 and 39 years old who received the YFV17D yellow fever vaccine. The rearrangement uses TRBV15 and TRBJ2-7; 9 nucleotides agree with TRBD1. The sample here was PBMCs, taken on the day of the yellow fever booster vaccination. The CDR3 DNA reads TGTGCCACCAGCAGAGATGTCGGCGGACAGGGGACCTACGAGCAGTACTTC. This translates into CATSRDVGGQGTYEQYF. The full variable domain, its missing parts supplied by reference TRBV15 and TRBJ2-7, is DAMVIQNPRYQVTQFGKPVTLSCSQTLNHNVMYWYQQKSSQAPKLLFHYYDKDFNNEADTPDNFQSRRPNTSFCFLDIRSPGLGDTAMYLCATSRDVGGQGTYEQYFGPGTRLTVT.